The 20 T cell receptor beta chains below were found in one sample sequenced in a study of OX40 agonist ivuxolimab in advanced cancers. The protocol was immunoSEQ multiplex PCR, while the TCRdb copy is restricted to in-frame clones and leaves out a portion. The table has approximately 58,000 clones, more than 70% seen once. This material consisted of CD4+ or CD8+ T cells sorted from blood, taken in a trial of the OX40 agonist ivuxolimab. Receptors originate from an adult with an advanced solid tumor such as melanoma, head and neck, liver or kidney cancer.

The chain is built from TRBV14 and TRBJ2-7; 7 bases align to TRBD2. The CDR3 is 15 amino acids. V trimming: 6 bases; J trimming: 3 bases; junction bases outside the gene matches: 11. The V gene's germline CDR1 is SGHDN and CDR2 FVKESK. The CDR3 spells CASSREVTPSYEQYF. The DNA of the CDR3 is TGTGCCAGCAGTCGGGAGGTCACCCCAAGCTACGAGCAGTACTTC.

The chain has TRBV6-5 and TRBJ1-6, with 9 bases matching TRBD1. The ends lost 8 bases at V and 11 bases at J; junction bases unmatched: 13. Germline V lookup: CDR1 MNHEY, CDR2 SVGAGI. The CDR3 totals 15 residues. CDR3 nucleotide sequence: TGTGCCAGCGAATGGGGACAGGGAACAAGGACACCCCTCCACTTT. Its protein product is CASEWGQGTRTPLHF.

The chain has TRBV9 and TRBJ2-2; no clear D. V was pared by 0 bases and J by 2 bases, with 8 bases between. From germline, CDR1 is SGDLS and CDR2 YYNGEE. The CDR3 extends over 15 amino acids. CDR3 region: CASSVEPTNTGELFF. Here the CDR3 DNA reads TGTGCCAGCAGCGTAGAGCCAACAAACACCGGGGAGCTGTTTTTT.

The chain uses TRBV14 and TRBJ2-2; 14 nucleotides agree with TRBD2. The J segment lost 3 bases and the V segment lost 4 bases, leaving 4 bases of the junction unmatched. The length of the CDR3 is 17 residues. Germline CDR1 reads SGHDN; CDR2 reads FVKESK. The CDR3 protein is CASSLPGLAGDTGELFF. The CDR3 DNA sequence: TGTGCCAGCAGCCTGCCGGGACTAGCGGGGGACACCGGGGAGCTGTTTTTT.

The chain joins TRBV5-1 to TRBJ2-5; D not resolved. Trimming removed 0 bases at V and 2 bases at J, with 8 bases between. The CDR3 extends over 14 amino acids. Germline V gives CDR1 SGHRS, CDR2 YFSETQ. The CDR3 nucleotides are TGCGCCAGCAGCTTGGGCACAGAGCAAGAGACCCAGTACTTC. Encoded protein: CASSLGTEQETQYF.

This sequence joins TRBV7-7 and TRBJ1-1; D call uncertain. Trimming removed 2 bases at V and 2 bases at J, with 6 bases between. Germline assignment: CDR1 SSHAT and CDR2 FNYEAQ (reference sequence). The length of the CDR3 is 13 residues. In DNA form, the CDR3 reads TGTGCCAGCAGCTTACAGAAAAACACTGAAGCTTTCTTT. Protein product: CASSLQKNTEAFF. The full variable domain, with the rest looked up from reference TRBV7-7 and TRBJ1-1, is GAGVSQSPRYKVTKRGQDVTLRCDPISSHATLYWYQQALGQGPEFLTYFNYEAQPDKSGLPSDRFSAERPEGSISTLTIQRTEQRDSAMYRCASSLQKNTEAFFGQGTRLTVV.

This chain uses TRBV9 with TRBJ2-7; TRBD1 matches at 8 bases. This CDR3 spans 14 amino acids. The ends lost 2 bases at V and 7 bases at J; junction bases unmatched: 8. Per the germline V gene, CDR1 is SGDLS and CDR2 is YYNGEE. The DNA of the CDR3 is TGTGCCAGCAGCGTGACAGGGGCGCTCGGGGAGCAGTACTTC. Translating gives CASSVTGALGEQYF.

The chain has TRBV5-4 and TRBJ1-1; D uncertain. Between the trimmed V and J ends, which lost 4 bases and 6 bases, there was a span of 16 bases. Per germline, CDR1 SGHNT and CDR2 YYREEE (reference sequence). This CDR3 contains 14 residues. The CDR3 DNA reads TGTGCCAGCAGCCCGAGGTGGCTGGAGGCTGAAGCTTTCTTT. Translated: CASSPRWLEAEAFF.

This chain links TRBV19 with TRBJ1-5; 8 nucleotides agree with TRBD1. Germline CDR1 reads LNHDA; CDR2 reads SQIVND (reference sequence). V gave up 5 bases and J gave up 0 bases; unmatched junction bases: 9. There are 17 residues in the CDR3. The DNA for the CDR3 is TGTGCCAGTAGTTGGGGGACAGGACCTAATAGCAATCAGCCCCAGCATTTT. Protein product: CASSWGTGPNSNQPQHF.

The genes are TRBV7-2 and TRBJ2-7; D is unclear. CDR3 length equals 15 residues. Germline values: CDR1 SGHTA, CDR2 FQGNSA. The V and J ends lost 1 base and 0 bases respectively, with 10 bases between them. CDR3 in DNA: TGTGCCAGCAGCTTAGTGTGGCAGAGCTCCTACGAGCAGTACTTC. Its translation: CASSLVWQSSYEQYF.

This clone was counted between two and nine times. V gene TRBV7-9 combines with J gene TRBJ2-4; D could derive from TRBD1 or TRBD2 (6 bases each). V was pared by 5 bases and J by 7 bases, with 21 bases between. Germline V lookup: CDR1 SEHNR, CDR2 FQNEAQ (reference sequence). This CDR3 is 16 amino acids long. As DNA, the CDR3 is TGTGCCAGCAGCCAACGAGGTTGGGGGGCAGGTAACATTCAGTACTTC. Encoded protein: CASSQRGWGAGNIQYF.

The chain is built from TRBV6-5 and TRBJ1-1; weak D call: TRBD1 (6 bases). Trimming cost V 2 bases and J 8 bases, with 15 bases left between them. The CDR3 totals 14 residues. The germline CDR1 and CDR2 sequences are MNHEY and SVGAGI. Here the CDR3 DNA reads TGTGCCAGCAGTTACAGAGGGGGGTCCCAAGAAGCTTTCTTT. It yields the protein CASSYRGGSQEAFF.

The CDR3 DNA is TGTGCCAGCAGCCCCCTCCGGACAGGATTGAACACCGGGGAGCTGTTTTTT. Amino acid sequence: CASSPLRTGLNTGELFF. The chain uses TRBV7-2 and TRBJ2-2; 7 positions agree with TRBD1. V lost 5 bases and J lost 1; bases outside the gene matches: 10. This CDR3 has 17 amino acids. Germline CDR1 is SGHTA and CDR2 is FQGNSA. Looking up the rest from reference TRBV7-2 and TRBJ2-2 gives the full variable domain: GAGVSQSPSNKVTEKGKDVELRCDPISGHTALYWYRQSLGQGLEFLIYFQGNSAPDKSGLPSDRFSAERTGGSVSTLTIQRTQQEDSAVYLCASSPLRTGLNTGELFFGEGSRLTVL.

The chain is built from TRBV28 and TRBJ2-7, with D possibly being TRBD2 (6 bases). CDR1 MDHEN and CDR2 SYDVKM come from the germline V gene. This CDR3 contains 16 residues. V shed 2 bases and J shed 0 bases, with 14 bases lying between them. Written as DNA, the CDR3 is TGTGCCAGCAGTTTAGTTCGGGAGCGGACCTCCTACGAGCAGTACTTC. It codes for CASSLVRERTSYEQYF.

CDR3: CASSLGTGAYEQYF. The CDR3 DNA reads TGCGCCAGCAGCTTGGGGACAGGGGCCTACGAGCAGTACTTC. The chain recombines TRBV5-1 with TRBJ2-7; 9 nucleotides line up with TRBD1. The germline V gene has CDR1 SGHRS and CDR2 YFSETQ. With 0 bases clipped from V and 2 bases from J, the junction kept 0 bases outside the gene matches. CDR3 length: 14 residues.

V and J are TRBV4-2 and TRBJ1-5; 8 bases are a match to TRBD1. Germline values: CDR1 LGHNA, CDR2 YNFKEQ. V lost 0 bases and J lost 0; bases outside the gene matches: 10. This CDR3 spans 19 amino acids. This CDR3 is CASSQDEAETGVSNQPQHF. Here the CDR3 DNA reads TGTGCCAGCAGCCAAGATGAAGCTGAGACAGGGGTTAGCAATCAGCCCCAGCATTTT.

CDR3 region: CASSPSGTGRDTEAFF. The CDR3 DNA reads TGTGCCAGCTCACCATCCGGGACAGGGAGAGACACTGAAGCTTTCTTT. This sequence joins TRBV18 and TRBJ1-1; 9 bases are shared with TRBD1. Germline loops: CDR1 KGHSH, CDR2 LQKENI. This CDR3 is 16 amino acids long. Trimming cost V 2 bases and J 3 bases; bases outside gene matches: 7.

The V call is TRBV6-6, the J call TRBJ1-5; D is unresolved. Germline loops: CDR1 MNHNY, CDR2 SVGAGI (reference sequence). The CDR3 is 12 amino acids. V was clipped by 6 bases and J by 0 bases, with 3 bases between them. CDR3 DNA sequence: TGTGCCAGCAGCATTAGCAATCAGCCCCAGCATTTT. Its translation is CASSISNQPQHF.

This chain connects TRBV7-8 to TRBJ2-7; D might be TRBD2 (5 bases). Germline V CDR1 and CDR2: SGHVS, FQNEAQ. V lost 1 base and J lost 7, with 11 bases in between. The length of the CDR3 is 13 residues. In DNA, the CDR3 is TGTGCCAGCAGCTTAGTAAGCGGATCGGAGCAGTACTTC. Amino acid sequence: CASSLVSGSEQYF. The whole variable domain, filled in from reference TRBV7-8 and TRBJ2-7, reads GAGVSQSPRYKVAKRGQDVALRCDPISGHVSLFWYQQALGQGPEFLTYFQNEAQLDKSGLPSDRFFAERPEGSVSTLKIQRTQQEDSAVYLCASSLVSGSEQYFGPGTRLTVT.

This clone has only a few counts. At one boundary the junction diverges from the germline segment, which might be a read error. This sample includes further DNA sequences coding for the same CDR3. The J gene is TRBJ2-7, the V gene TRBV19, with 9 bases aligning to TRBD1. This CDR3 contains 16 residues. The germline V gene has CDR1 LNHDA and CDR2 SQIVND (reference sequence). The CDR3 spells CASSDPGTGNPYEQYF. The DNA for the CDR3 is TGTGCCAGTAGTGACCCCGGGACAGGGAACCCCTACGAGCAGTACTTT. Supplemented by reference TRBV19 and TRBJ2-7, the full variable domain reads DGGITQSPKYLFRKEGQNVTLSCEQNLNHDAMYWYRQDPGQGLRLIYYSQIVNDFQKGDIAEGYSVSREKKESFPLTVTSAQKNPTAFYLCASSDPGTGNPYEQYFGPGTRLTVT.